Reported below is one T cell receptor (beta chain). Generated by immunoSEQ multiplex PCR, the TCRdb table keeps only in-frame clones and is missing some. The sample has approximately 810,000 clones, almost 95% seen once. CDR1 and CDR2 from the germline V gene are MNHEY and SMNVEV (reference sequence). J was trimmed by 5 bases and V by 3 bases; bases with no gene match: 8. The CDR3 runs to 16 residues. CD45RO-negative, CCR7-selected cells formed the naive CD8 fraction, which excluded terminally differentiated effector memory CD45RA+ cells. Donors included only healthy HIV-negative adults lacking recent acute infections or vaccinations. The source of the sample is a study of shared clonotypes between healthy human individuals.

The sample comprised naive CD8+ T cells sorted from blood. This rearrangement joins TRBV27 to TRBJ2-3; 10 bases line up with TRBD2. The source is a man younger than 40 in good health. Here the CDR3 reads CASSLYLAGVGDTQYF. CDR3 DNA: TGTGCCAGCAGTTTGTATCTAGCGGGAGTAGGAGATACGCAGTATTTT.